A selection of T cell receptor beta chains follows, all from one sample in a study of spatial heterogeneity in lung cancer. TCRdb analysed the 5' RACE reads with MiXCR anew, one entry per CDR3 protein. Altogether 95,000 to 130,000 distinct CDR3 sequences are present, 10% to 15% being singletons, with the ten largest covering around 16%. The sequencing used PBMCs, collected at follow-up. The receptors derive from a male donor with early-stage non-small cell lung cancer. CDR3s leave out the opening cysteine and the closing phenylalanine or tryptophan.

TRBV7-9	TRBJ1-4	ASSPSDRVNEKLF
TRBV7-2	TRBJ2-7	ASSYGISYEQY
TRBV6-5	TRBJ2-7	ASSYSAPGTGAYEQY
TRBV9	TRBJ2-7	ASSAGTHYEQY
TRBV30	TRBJ2-1	AWRLGGLWEQF
TRBV28	TRBJ1-6	ASRTGQGIVTPLH
TRBV5-6	TRBJ2-3	ASSLVTGWTDTQY
TRBV6-5	TRBJ1-1	ASSYSKFSSLAEAF
TRBV15	TRBJ2-3	ATSLRAGDTQY
TRBV4-1	TRBJ1-6	ASSQATENSPLH
TRBV7-2	TRBJ2-5	ASSLGGSGEETQY
TRBV7-3	TRBJ2-1	ASSRNRDYNEQF
TRBV6-2/TRBV6-3	TRBJ2-2	ASSPRGGQNTGELF
TRBV7-9	TRBJ2-5	ASSLVEVGTQY
TRBV20-1	TRBJ2-7	SARAGSEQY
TRBV7-2	TRBJ1-5	ASSLALKGQPQH
TRBV20-1	TRBJ2-3	SAVRTSGGDTDTQY
TRBV6-5	TRBJ2-7	ASTGGTGSSYEQY
TRBV28	TRBJ1-2	ASSSTGVNYGYT
TRBV21-1	TRBJ1-5	ASSEQTGQGRVSNQPQH
TRBV4-2	TRBJ2-7	ASSQEGQGAYEQY
TRBV7-8	TRBJ2-3	ASSLDRGRGDTQY
TRBV3-1	TRBJ1-2	ASSIHPNYGYT
TRBV5-4	TRBJ1-1	ASSLREGTEAF
TRBV20-1	TRBJ2-7	SARENSYEQY
TRBV2	TRBJ2-1	ASKWDVNNEQF
TRBV3-1	TRBJ2-1	ASSQDPQGNEQF
TRBV4-1	TRBJ2-1	ASSQGTGYNEQF
TRBV6-5	TRBJ2-7	ASSLGRGYEQY
TRBV5-1	TRBJ2-1	ASSRGDEQF
TRBV10-3	TRBJ2-3	AGRDRETDTQY